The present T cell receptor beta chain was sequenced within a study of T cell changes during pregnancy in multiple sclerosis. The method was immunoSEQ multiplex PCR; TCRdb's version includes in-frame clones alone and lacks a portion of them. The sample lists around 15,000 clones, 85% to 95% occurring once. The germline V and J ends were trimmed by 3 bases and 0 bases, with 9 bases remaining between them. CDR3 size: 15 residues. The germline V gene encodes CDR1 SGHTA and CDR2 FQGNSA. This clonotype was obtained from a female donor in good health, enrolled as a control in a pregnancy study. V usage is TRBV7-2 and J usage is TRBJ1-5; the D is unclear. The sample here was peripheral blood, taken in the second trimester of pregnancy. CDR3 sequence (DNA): TGTGCCAGCAGCTTCTACGGAGTTAGCAATCAGCCCCAGCATTTT. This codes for CASSFYGVSNQPQHF.